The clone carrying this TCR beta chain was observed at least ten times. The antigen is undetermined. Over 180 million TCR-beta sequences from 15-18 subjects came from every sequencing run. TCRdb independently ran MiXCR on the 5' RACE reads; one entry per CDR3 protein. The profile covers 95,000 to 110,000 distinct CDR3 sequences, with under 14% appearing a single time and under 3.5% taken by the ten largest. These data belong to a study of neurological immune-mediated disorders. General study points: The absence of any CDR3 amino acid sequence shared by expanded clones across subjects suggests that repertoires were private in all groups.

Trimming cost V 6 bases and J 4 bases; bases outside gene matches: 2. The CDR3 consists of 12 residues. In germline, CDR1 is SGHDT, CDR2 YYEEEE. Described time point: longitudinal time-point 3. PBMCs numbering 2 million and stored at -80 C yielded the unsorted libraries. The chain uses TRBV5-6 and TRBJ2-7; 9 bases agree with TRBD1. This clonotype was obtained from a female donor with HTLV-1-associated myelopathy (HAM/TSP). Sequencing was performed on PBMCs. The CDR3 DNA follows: TGTGCCAGCAAGACAGGGGGGTACGAGCAGTACTTC. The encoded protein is CASKTGGYEQYF.